Given below is one T cell receptor (beta chain) in context. This CDR3 has 14 residues. The V end was cut by 4 bases, the J end by 2 bases, with 11 bases between. Per germline, CDR1 SGHRS and CDR2 YFSETQ. This entry is derived from a study of shared clonotypes between healthy human individuals. Every immunoSEQ plate was one replicate of a subset's evenly spread DNA. Method: immunoSEQ multiplex PCR; TCRdb's copy keeps in-frame clones and lacks some. The sample records under 850,000 clones, roughly 72% being singletons. Memory CD4+ cells were the fraction left after CD45RA+ naive selection. The chain links TRBV5-1 to TRBJ2-3, with D tentatively TRBD2 (6 bases). This clonotype was obtained from a woman aged 25 to 39 in good health. The sequenced material came from memory CD4+ T cells sorted from blood. Subset given: CD45RA-negative fraction. Here the CDR3 DNA reads TGCGCCAGCAGCGTCGGGACTCTCACAGATACGCAGTATTTT. Translation gives CASSVGTLTDTQYF. The full variable domain, its missing parts supplied by reference TRBV5-1 and TRBJ2-3, is KAGVTQTPRYLIKTRGQQVTLSCSPISGHRSVSWYQQTPGQGLQFLFEYFSETQRNKGNFPGRFSGRQFSNSRSEMNVSTLELGDSALYLCASSVGTLTDTQYFGPGTRLTVL.